One sample yielded the 25 T cell receptor beta chains listed below, sequenced in a study of T cells in Graves' hyperthyroidism and ophthalmopathy. Amplified TCR beta CDR3 regions came from RNA transcripts. HTBI primers drove first-round RT-PCR of the TCR CDR3. MiXCR, run by TCRdb on the multiplex PCR reads, gives a single entry per CDR3 protein. The profile shows around 240,000 distinct CDR3 sequences, 13% to 15% of them singletons. The material sequenced was blood. Source of these receptors: a woman aged 40-49 years with Graves' hyperthyroidism that later progressed to Graves' ophthalmopathy.

This rearrangement joins TRBV13 to TRBJ1-2; 7 nucleotides match TRBD1. Germline CDR1 is PRHDT and CDR2 is FYEKMQ (reference sequence). The CDR3 covers 14 residues. With V trimmed by 4 bases and J by 4 bases, 6 bases remained unmatched. The CDR3 here is CASSSTTGRYGYTF. CDR3 DNA: TGTGCCAGCAGCTCGACGACAGGGCGCTATGGCTACACCTTC.

Ten or more counts support this clonotype. The chain carries TRBV5-1 and TRBJ2-7; D gene unclear. Germline loops: CDR1 SGHRS, CDR2 YFSETQ. Trimming took off 0 bases at V and 6 bases at J, with 10 bases between the two ends. CDR3 length: 13 residues. CDR3: CASSLDYRVEQYF. The CDR3 coding sequence is TGCGCCAGCAGCTTGGATTATAGGGTCGAGCAGTACTTC.

A few counts support this clonotype. A much larger clone differs by one base, so this may be a read error. V and J are TRBV4-1 and TRBJ2-1; a weak D match, TRBD1 (5 bases). V lost 4 bases, J lost 12 bases, and 25 bases lay in between. Germline V gene sequence: CDR1 MGHRA, CDR2 YSYEKL. This CDR3 comprises 16 residues. In DNA form, the CDR3 reads TGCGCCAGCAGCCTATCGGCGACTGGACACCTACAGTGGCAGTTCTTC. Translating it yields CASSLSATGHLQWQFF.

The gene calls are TRBV5-1 and TRBJ2-1, with a possible D match to TRBD2 (6 bases). Germline V gene sequence: CDR1 SGHRS, CDR2 YFSETQ. The CDR3 sequence is 14 residues long. V lost 5 bases to trimming and J lost 4 bases, with 13 bases between them. As DNA, the CDR3 is TGCGCCAGCAGGACGGGAGAGACGTACAATGAGCAGTTCTTC. This codes for CASRTGETYNEQFF.

The rearrangement links TRBV29-1 to TRBJ2-3, with D unresolved. The CDR3 has 12 amino acids. Germline V gene data show CDR1 as SQVTM and CDR2 as ANQGSEA. Deletions cut 6 bases from V and 0 bases from J, with 7 bases between. The CDR3 DNA reads TGCAGCGTCGTAGCTAGCACAGATACGCAGTATTTT. This gives the protein CSVVASTDTQYF.

The gene calls are TRBV6-2 or TRBV6-3 and TRBJ1-5; the D gene is possibly TRBD1 (6 bases). Per germline, CDR1 MNHEY and CDR2 SVGEGT. CDR3 length: 15 residues. V dropped 6 bases and J dropped 3 bases, with 15 bases sitting between them. CDR3 in amino acids: CASSFSPGVNQPQHF. The DNA of the CDR3 is TGTGCCAGCAGCTTTTCCCCAGGGGTCAATCAGCCCCAGCATTTT.

The chain joins TRBV30 to TRBJ2-5, with D hard to call. Germline V CDR1 and CDR2: GTSNPN, SVGIG (reference sequence). This CDR3 is built from 14 residues. Trimming pared 1 base from V and 5 bases from J, leaving 14 bases between. CDR3 in DNA: TGTGCCTGGAGTGAAGACACGTTTCAGGAGACCCAGTACTTC. Translated, it gives CAWSEDTFQETQYF.

This clonotype was observed many times. The chain links TRBV20-1 to TRBJ1-5; possible D gene TRBD1, 6 bases. The V end lost 0 bases, the J end lost 2 bases, and 8 bases lay between the germline ends. Germline-derived CDR1 and CDR2 are DFQATT and SNEGSKA (reference sequence). CDR3 size: 14 residues. CDR3 sequence (DNA): TGCAGTGCTAGAGATCGGACAGGCAATCAGCCCCAGCATTTT. This encodes CSARDRTGNQPQHF.

This clonotype appeared many times. This chain joins TRBV12-3 or TRBV12-4 and TRBJ1-6; weak D call: TRBD1 (5 bases). CDR3 length: 14 amino acids. The V end was cut by 3 bases, the J end by 9 bases, with 12 bases between. The CDR3 coding sequence is TGTGCCAGCAGTTTGCGACAGCGAAGTTCACCCCTCCACTTT. Residues: CASSLRQRSSPLHF.

The chain couples TRBV7-8 to TRBJ2-4, with D possibly TRBD1 on 6 matching bases. V lost 5 bases, J lost 4 bases, and 12 bases lay in between. This CDR3 is built from 14 residues. Germline CDR1 SGHVS, CDR2 FQNEAQ. As DNA, the CDR3 is TGTGCCAGCAGCCCGGACAGATTAAAAAACATTCAGTACTTC. It yields the protein CASSPDRLKNIQYF.

This clonotype has at least ten counts. The chain has TRBV28 and TRBJ1-1, with a weak D call TRBD1 (5 bases). The germline V gene has CDR1 MDHEN and CDR2 SYDVKM. V dropped 6 bases and J dropped 5 bases, with 13 bases sitting between them. The CDR3 loop spans 13 amino acids. CDR3 sequence (DNA): TGTGCCAGCAGACGGGACCGACGAACTGAAGCTTTCTTT. As protein: CASRRDRRTEAFF.

This clonotype appeared many times. The chain's CDR3 is CASSRDGLLSEQYF. The CDR3 bases are TGTGCCAGCAGCCGGGATGGGCTCCTCTCCGAGCAGTACTTC. The V gene is TRBV7-9, the J gene TRBJ2-7, with TRBD2 as a possible D gene (5 bases). Germline V CDR1 and CDR2: SEHNR, FQNEAQ (reference sequence). Trimming removed 5 bases at V and 6 bases at J, with 17 bases between. There are 14 residues in the CDR3.

This clonotype was counted a few times. The chain joins TRBV7-9 to TRBJ1-5, with D maybe TRBD1 (5 bases). Germline loops: CDR1 SEHNR, CDR2 FQNEAQ (reference sequence). The CDR3 consists of 13 residues. V was trimmed by 6 bases and J by 6 bases, leaving 12 bases between them. The CDR3 is CASSRDLGQPQHF. The DNA of the CDR3 is TGTGCCAGCAGTAGGGACCTTGGTCAGCCCCAGCATTTT.

This clonotype has just a few counts. The gene calls are TRBV13 and TRBJ2-1; 8 bases map to TRBD2. Germline V gives CDR1 PRHDT, CDR2 FYEKMQ (reference sequence). Losses at the gene ends were 3 bases for V and 7 bases for J; bases not matched to a gene: 11. This CDR3 spans 16 amino acids. Here the CDR3 reads CASSFLAGGGTNEQFF. In nucleotides, the CDR3 is TGTGCCAGCAGCTTTCTTGCGGGAGGCGGAACAAATGAGCAGTTCTTC.

This clonotype came up many times. The V call is TRBV5-1, the J call TRBJ2-3; 7 positions agree with TRBD2. CDR1 and CDR2 (germline): SGHRS, YFSETQ. J lost 5 bases, V lost 2 bases, and 8 bases had no gene match. The CDR3 runs to 15 residues. The CDR3 DNA follows: TGCGCCAGCAGCTTAGCGGGACGAGGGGAAGATACGCAGTATTTT. This gives the protein CASSLAGRGEDTQYF.

The sample holds many counts of this clonotype. The genes are TRBV2 and TRBJ2-1, with no clear D. The germline V gene has CDR1 SNHLY and CDR2 FYNNEI. CDR3 length: 12 residues. The germline V and J ends were trimmed by 8 bases and 4 bases, with 9 bases remaining between them. The CDR3 here is CASGMRYNEQFF. The CDR3 DNA reads as TGTGCCAGCGGTATGAGGTACAATGAGCAGTTCTTC.

The rearrangement joins TRBV11-2 to TRBJ1-3; D is undetermined. Trimming removed 5 bases at V and 0 bases at J, with 11 bases between. The CDR3 has 15 amino acids. The V gene's germline CDR1 is SGHAT and CDR2 FQNNGV. The CDR3, as DNA: TGTGCCAGCAGCATGGACGGTCGCTCTGGAAACACCATATATTTT. Encoded protein: CASSMDGRSGNTIYF.

This clonotype appeared many times. V usage is TRBV6-5 and J usage is TRBJ1-5; 7 bases agree with TRBD1. This CDR3 has 21 residues. CDR1 is MNHEY and CDR2 is SVGAGI in the germline V gene. V lost 7 bases, J lost 6 bases, and 30 bases stayed unmatched. The CDR3 loop is CASTCRNFGTDKFDGSQPQHF. The CDR3 DNA reads TGTGCCAGCACCTGTAGAAATTTCGGGACAGATAAATTTGACGGGAGTCAGCCCCAGCATTTT.

This clonotype was seen only a few times. CDR3 loop: CSARDGGPQHF. DNA for the CDR3: TGCAGTGCTAGAGATGGGGGGCCCCAGCATTTT. The chain is built from TRBV20-1 and TRBJ1-5; D possibly corresponds to TRBD1 (5 bases). CDR3 length: 11 amino acids. V lost 0 bases, J lost 9 bases, and 6 bases lay in between. The germline V gene has CDR1 DFQATT and CDR2 SNEGSKA (reference sequence).

This clonotype was recorded many times. The gene calls are TRBV27 and TRBJ2-4; D perhaps matches TRBD2 (6 bases). CDR1 and CDR2 (germline): MNHEY, SMNVEV (reference sequence). V dropped 6 bases and J dropped 7 bases, with 13 bases sitting between them. The CDR3 is made up of 13 amino acids. The CDR3 DNA is TGTGCCAGCAGCCCGACTAGTCGGAACATTCAGTACTTC. Translation gives CASSPTSRNIQYF.

This clonotype was observed many times. The chain joins TRBV12-3 or TRBV12-4 to TRBJ2-7, with TRBD1 matching 7 bases. V lost 6 bases to trimming and J lost 6 bases; unmatched junction nucleotides: 8. The CDR3 covers 13 residues. In nucleotides, the CDR3 is TGTGCCAGCAGCTCGACAGGGCAGGGCGAGCAGTACTTC. This codes for CASSSTGQGEQYF.

This clonotype was recorded at least ten times. The rearrangement joins TRBV11-3 to TRBJ2-2; D unclear. The CDR3 spans 14 residues. Germline V CDR1 and CDR2: SGHNT, YENEEA. Trimming stripped 5 bases from V and 1 base from J, with 8 bases between. This chain's CDR3 is CASSPAGNTGELFF. The CDR3 DNA sequence: TGTGCCAGCAGCCCCGCAGGGAACACCGGGGAGCTGTTTTTT.

This clonotype was seen repeatedly, ten times or more. The chain joins TRBV7-9 to TRBJ2-1; TRBD1 matches 9 bases. This CDR3 contains 15 residues. With V trimmed by 1 base and J by 9 bases, 7 bases remained unmatched. In germline, CDR1 is SEHNR, CDR2 FQNEAQ (reference sequence). The CDR3 DNA reads TGTGCCAGCAGCTTAGTAGGGACAGGGTTGGCTGAGCAGTTCTTC. Translation: CASSLVGTGLAEQFF.

The gene calls are TRBV2 and TRBJ2-2; 7 bases are shared with TRBD2. J gave up 5 bases and V 9 bases, and 6 bases lay outside the gene matches. There are 13 residues in the CDR3. CDR1 and CDR2 (germline): SNHLY, FYNNEI. The CDR3 sequence: CASWGGGTGELFF. The CDR3 DNA follows: TGTGCCAGTTGGGGGGGTGGAACCGGGGAGCTGTTTTTT.

This clonotype was seen many times. V is TRBV13 and J is TRBJ1-6; 7 bases are a match to TRBD1. J was trimmed by 7 bases and V by 5 bases; bases with no gene match: 8. This CDR3 has 15 residues. Germline lookup yields CDR1 PRHDT and CDR2 FYEKMQ (reference sequence). CDR3 loop: CASSIQTGTNSPLHF. In nucleotides, the CDR3 is TGTGCCAGCAGCATCCAGACAGGGACCAATTCACCCCTCCACTTT.